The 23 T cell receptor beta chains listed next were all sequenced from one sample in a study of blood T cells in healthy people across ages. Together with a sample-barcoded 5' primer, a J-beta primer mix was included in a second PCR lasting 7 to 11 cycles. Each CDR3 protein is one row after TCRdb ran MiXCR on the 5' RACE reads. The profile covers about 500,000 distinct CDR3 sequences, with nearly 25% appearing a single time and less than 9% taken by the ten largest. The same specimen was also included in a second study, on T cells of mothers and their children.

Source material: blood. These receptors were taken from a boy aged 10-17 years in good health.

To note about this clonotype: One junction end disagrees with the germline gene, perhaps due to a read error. CDR3 amino acids: CASSFEQGVQETQYF. CDR3 nucleotides: TGCGCCAGCAGCTTTGAACAGGGAGTCCAAGAGACCCAGTACTTC. The chain recombines TRBV7-2 with TRBJ2-5; weak D call: TRBD1 (6 bases). The CDR3 runs to 15 residues. Germline V lookup: CDR1 SGHTA, CDR2 FQGNSA.

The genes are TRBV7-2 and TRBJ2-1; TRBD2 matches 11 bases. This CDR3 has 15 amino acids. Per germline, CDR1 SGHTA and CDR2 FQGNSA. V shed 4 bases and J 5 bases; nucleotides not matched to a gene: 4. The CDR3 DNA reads TGTGCCAGCAGCTCACTAGCGGGAGTGAACAATGAGCAGTTCTTC. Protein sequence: CASSSLAGVNNEQFF. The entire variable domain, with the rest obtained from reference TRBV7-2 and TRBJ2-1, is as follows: GAGVSQSPSNKVTEKGKDVELRCDPISGHTALYWYRQSLGQGLEFLIYFQGNSAPDKSGLPSDRFSAERTGGSVSTLTIQRTQQEDSAVYLCASSSLAGVNNEQFFGPGTRLTVL.

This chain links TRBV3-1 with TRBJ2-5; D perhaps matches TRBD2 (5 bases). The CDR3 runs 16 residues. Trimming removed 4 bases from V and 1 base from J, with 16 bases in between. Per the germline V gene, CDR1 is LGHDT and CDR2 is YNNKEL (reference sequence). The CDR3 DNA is TGTGCCAGCAGCCCTGAAACCTCTCGGGGCCAAGAGACCCAGTACTTC. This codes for CASSPETSRGQETQYF.

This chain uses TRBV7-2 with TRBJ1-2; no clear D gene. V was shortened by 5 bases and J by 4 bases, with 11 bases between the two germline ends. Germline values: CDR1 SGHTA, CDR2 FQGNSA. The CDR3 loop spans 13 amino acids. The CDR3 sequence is CASSVRHLYGYTF. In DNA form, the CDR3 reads TGTGCCAGCAGCGTAAGACACCTCTATGGCTACACCTTC.

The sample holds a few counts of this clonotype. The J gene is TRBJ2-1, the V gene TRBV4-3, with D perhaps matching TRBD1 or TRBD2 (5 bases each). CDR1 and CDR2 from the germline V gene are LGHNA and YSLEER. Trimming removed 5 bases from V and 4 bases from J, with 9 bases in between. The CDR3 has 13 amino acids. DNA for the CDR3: TGCGCCAGCAGCGGCAGGGAGTACAATGAGCAGTTCTTC. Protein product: CASSGREYNEQFF.

Here the CDR3 DNA reads TGTGCCAGCAGCCCCAAGCCCGCAGGGTGGCAGCCCCAGCATTTT. Protein sequence: CASSPKPAGWQPQHF. This chain joins TRBV7-8 and TRBJ1-5; weak D call: TRBD1 (5 bases). V lost 5 bases, J lost 7 bases, and 18 bases lay in between. This CDR3 region has 15 residues. The germline V gene encodes CDR1 SGHVS and CDR2 FQNEAQ. Full variable domain (rest looked up from reference TRBV7-8 and TRBJ1-5): GAGVSQSPRYKVAKRGQDVALRCDPISGHVSLFWYQQALGQGPEFLTYFQNEAQLDKSGLPSDRFFAERPEGSVSTLKIQRTQQEDSAVYLCASSPKPAGWQPQHFGDGTRLSIL.

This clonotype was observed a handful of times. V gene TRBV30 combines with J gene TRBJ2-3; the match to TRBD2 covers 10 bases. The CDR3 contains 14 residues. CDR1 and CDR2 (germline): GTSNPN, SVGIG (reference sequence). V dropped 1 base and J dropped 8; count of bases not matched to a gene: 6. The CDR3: CAWSGTRTSGTQYF. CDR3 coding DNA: TGTGCCTGGAGTGGGACCCGGACTAGCGGTACGCAGTATTTT.

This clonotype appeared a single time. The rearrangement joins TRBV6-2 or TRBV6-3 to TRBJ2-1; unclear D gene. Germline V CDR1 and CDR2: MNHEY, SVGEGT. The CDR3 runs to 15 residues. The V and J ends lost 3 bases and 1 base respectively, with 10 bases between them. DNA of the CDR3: TGTGCCAGCAGTTATCAGTCATCGTCCTACAATGAGCAGTTCTTC. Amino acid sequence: CASSYQSSSYNEQFF.

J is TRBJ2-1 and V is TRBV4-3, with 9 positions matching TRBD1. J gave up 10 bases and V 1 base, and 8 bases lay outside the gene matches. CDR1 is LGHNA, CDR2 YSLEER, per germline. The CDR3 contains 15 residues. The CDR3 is CASSQAKGQGGEQFF. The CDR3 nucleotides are TGCGCCAGCAGCCAAGCTAAGGGACAGGGAGGGGAGCAGTTCTTC.

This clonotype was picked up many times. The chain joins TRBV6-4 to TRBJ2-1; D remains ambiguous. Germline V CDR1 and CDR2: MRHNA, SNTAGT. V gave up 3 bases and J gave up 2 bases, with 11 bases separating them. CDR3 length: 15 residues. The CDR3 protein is CASSEGDSAYNEQFF. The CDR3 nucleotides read TGTGCCAGCAGTGAGGGCGACTCCGCCTACAATGAGCAGTTCTTC.

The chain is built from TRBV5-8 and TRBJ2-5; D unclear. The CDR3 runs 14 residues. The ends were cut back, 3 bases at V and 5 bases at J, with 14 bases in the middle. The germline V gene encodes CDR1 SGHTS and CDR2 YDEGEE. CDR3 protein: CASSSTSVRETQYF. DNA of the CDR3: TGTGCCAGCAGCTCAACGTCAGTGAGGGAGACCCAGTACTTC.

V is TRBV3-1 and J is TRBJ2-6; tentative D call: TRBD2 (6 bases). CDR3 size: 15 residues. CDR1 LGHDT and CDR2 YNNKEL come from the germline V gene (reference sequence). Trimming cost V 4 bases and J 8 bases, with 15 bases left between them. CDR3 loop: CASSPGGTTTNVLTF. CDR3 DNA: TGTGCCAGCAGCCCGGGCGGGACCACGACCAACGTCCTGACTTTC.

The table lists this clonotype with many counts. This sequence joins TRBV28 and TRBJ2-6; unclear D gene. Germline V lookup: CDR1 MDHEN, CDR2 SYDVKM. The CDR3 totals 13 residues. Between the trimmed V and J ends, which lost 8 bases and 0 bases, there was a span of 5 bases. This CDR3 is CASYYSGANVLTF. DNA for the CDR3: TGTGCCAGCTATTACTCTGGGGCCAACGTCCTGACTTTC.

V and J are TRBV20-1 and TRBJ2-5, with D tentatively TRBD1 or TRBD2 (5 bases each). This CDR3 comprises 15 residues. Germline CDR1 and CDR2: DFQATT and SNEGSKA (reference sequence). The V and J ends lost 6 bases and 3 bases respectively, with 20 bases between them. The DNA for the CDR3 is TGCAGTGCCATTCCGGGACGACACCCAAAAGAGACCCAGTACTTC. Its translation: CSAIPGRHPKETQYF.

As DNA, the CDR3 is TGTGCCAGCAGTATACAAGACAGGGGGCTTTCCTTAGCCAAAAACATTCAGTACTTC. It specifies CASSIQDRGLSLAKNIQYF. The chain is built from TRBV28 and TRBJ2-4; TRBD1 agrees at 10 bases. CDR1 is MDHEN, CDR2 SYDVKM, per germline. This CDR3 is built from 19 residues. The J segment lost 0 bases and the V segment lost 5 bases, leaving 13 bases of the junction unmatched.

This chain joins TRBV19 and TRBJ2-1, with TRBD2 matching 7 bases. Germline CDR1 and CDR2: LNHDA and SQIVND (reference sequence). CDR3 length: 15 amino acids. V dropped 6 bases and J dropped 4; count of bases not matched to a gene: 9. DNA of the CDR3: TGTGCCAGTAGCACCCTAGCGGTTAGGTACAATGAGCAGTTCTTC. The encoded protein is CASSTLAVRYNEQFF.

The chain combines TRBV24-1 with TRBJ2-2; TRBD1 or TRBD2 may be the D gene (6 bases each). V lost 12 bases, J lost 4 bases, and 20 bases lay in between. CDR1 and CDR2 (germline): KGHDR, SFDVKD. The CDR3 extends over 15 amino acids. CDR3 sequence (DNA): TGTGCCGCCTCCGGACGAGGGGGAGGCACCGGGGAGCTGTTTTTT. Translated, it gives CAASGRGGGTGELFF.

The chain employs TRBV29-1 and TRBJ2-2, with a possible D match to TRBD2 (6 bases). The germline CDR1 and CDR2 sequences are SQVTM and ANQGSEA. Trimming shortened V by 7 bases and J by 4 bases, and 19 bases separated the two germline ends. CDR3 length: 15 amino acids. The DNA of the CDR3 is TGCAGCGCCACGGAGGGAAGTTTGGGCACCGGGGAGCTGTTTTTT. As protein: CSATEGSLGTGELFF.

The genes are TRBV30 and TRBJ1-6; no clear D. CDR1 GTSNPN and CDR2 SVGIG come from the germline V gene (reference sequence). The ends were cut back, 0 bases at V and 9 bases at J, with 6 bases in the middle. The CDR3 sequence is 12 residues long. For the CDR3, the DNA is TGTGCCTGGAGTGTCTGGGGTTCACCCCTCCACTTT. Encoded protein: CAWSVWGSPLHF. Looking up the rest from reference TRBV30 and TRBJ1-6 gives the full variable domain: SQTIHQWPATLVQPVGSPLSLECTVEGTSNPNLYWYRQAAGRGLQLLFYSVGIGQISSEVPQNLSASRPQDRQFILSSKKLLLSDSGFYLCAWSVWGSPLHFGNGTRLTVT.

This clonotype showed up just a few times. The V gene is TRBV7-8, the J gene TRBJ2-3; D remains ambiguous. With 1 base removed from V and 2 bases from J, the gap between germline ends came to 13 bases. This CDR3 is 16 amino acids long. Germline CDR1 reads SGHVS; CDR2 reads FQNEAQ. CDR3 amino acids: CASSLVDSLPTDTQYF. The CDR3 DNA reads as TGTGCCAGCAGCTTAGTTGACTCACTCCCCACAGATACGCAGTATTTT.

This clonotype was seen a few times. The CDR3 loop is CASTGVGETQYF. The CDR3 region has the DNA TGTGCCAGTACGGGGGTTGGAGAGACCCAGTACTTC. The J gene is TRBJ2-5, the V gene TRBV11-1; D might be TRBD2 (6 bases). V gave up 9 bases and J gave up 4 bases, with 12 bases separating them. Germline V gene data show CDR1 as SGHAT and CDR2 as FQDESV (reference sequence). This CDR3 has 12 amino acids.

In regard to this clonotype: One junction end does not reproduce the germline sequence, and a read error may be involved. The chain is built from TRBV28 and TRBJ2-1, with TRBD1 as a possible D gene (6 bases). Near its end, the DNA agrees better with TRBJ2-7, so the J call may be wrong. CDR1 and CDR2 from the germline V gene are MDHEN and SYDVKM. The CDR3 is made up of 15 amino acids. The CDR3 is CASSFKDRPLYGQYF. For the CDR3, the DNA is TGTGCCAGCAGTTTTAAGGACAGACCCCTCTACGGGCAGTACTTC.

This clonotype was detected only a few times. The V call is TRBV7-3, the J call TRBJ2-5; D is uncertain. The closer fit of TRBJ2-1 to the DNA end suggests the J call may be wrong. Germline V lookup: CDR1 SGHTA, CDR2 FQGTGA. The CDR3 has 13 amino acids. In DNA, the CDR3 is TGTGCCAGCAGCCTTGGACCCCTCGGGGAGCAGTTCTTC. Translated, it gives CASSLGPLGEQFF.